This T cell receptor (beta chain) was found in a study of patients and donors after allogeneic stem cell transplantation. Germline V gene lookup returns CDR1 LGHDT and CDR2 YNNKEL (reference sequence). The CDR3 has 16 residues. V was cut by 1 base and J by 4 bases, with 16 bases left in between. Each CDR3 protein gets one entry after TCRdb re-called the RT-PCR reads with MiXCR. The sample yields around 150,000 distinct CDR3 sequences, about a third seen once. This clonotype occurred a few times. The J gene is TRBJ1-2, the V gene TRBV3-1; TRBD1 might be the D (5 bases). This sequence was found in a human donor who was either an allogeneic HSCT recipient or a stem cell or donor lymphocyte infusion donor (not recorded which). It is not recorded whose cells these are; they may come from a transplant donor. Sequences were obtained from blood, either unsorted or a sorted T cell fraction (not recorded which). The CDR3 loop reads CASSQGPGRTSYGYTF. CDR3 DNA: TGTGCCAGCAGCCAAGGCCCGGGACGGACGAGCTATGGCTACACCTTC.